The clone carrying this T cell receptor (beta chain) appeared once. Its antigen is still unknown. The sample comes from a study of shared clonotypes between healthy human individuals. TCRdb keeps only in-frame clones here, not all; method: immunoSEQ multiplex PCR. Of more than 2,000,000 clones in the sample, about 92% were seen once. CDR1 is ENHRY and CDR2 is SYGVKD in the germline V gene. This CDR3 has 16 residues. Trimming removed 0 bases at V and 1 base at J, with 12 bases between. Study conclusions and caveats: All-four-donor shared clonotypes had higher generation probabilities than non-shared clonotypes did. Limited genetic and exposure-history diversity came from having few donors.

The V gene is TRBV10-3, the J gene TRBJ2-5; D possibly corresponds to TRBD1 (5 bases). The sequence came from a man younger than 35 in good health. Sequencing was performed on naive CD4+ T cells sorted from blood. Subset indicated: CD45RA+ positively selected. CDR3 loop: CAISESHVGAQETQYF. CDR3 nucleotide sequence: TGTGCCATCAGTGAGTCACACGTAGGGGCCCAAGAGACCCAGTACTTC.